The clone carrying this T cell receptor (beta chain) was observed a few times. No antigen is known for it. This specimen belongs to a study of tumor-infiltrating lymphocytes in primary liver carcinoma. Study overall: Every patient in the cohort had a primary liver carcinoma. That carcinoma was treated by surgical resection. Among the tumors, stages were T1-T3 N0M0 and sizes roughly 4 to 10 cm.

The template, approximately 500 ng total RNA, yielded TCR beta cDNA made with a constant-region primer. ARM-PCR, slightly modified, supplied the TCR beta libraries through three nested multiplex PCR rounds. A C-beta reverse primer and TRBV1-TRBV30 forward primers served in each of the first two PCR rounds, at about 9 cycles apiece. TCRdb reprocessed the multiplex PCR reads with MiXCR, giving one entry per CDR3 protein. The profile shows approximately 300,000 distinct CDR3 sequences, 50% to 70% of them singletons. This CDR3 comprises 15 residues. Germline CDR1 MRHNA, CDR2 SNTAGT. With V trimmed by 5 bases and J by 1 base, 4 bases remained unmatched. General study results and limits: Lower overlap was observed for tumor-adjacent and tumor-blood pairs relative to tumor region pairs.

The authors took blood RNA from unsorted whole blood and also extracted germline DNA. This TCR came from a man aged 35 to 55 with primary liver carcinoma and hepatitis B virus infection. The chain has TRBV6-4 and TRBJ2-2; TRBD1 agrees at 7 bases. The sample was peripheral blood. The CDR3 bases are TGTGCCAGCAGTCAGAGACAGGGGAACACCGGGGAGCTGTTTTTT. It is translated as CASSQRQGNTGELFF.